The 5 T cell receptor beta chains listed next were all sequenced from one sample in a study of T cells in women clearing cervical HPV infection. Libraries were prepared by immunoSEQ multiplex PCR; TCRdb keeps only in-frame clonotypes and omits some of them. The sample includes 20,000 to 25,000 clones. Sequenced: blood buffy coat. The receptors were gathered from a woman between 18 and 69 years old with a cervical HPV16 infection that either progressed to CIN3+ or cleared (not recorded which).

On this clone itself: From the germline J gene comes the end of the CDR3, since the read stops 3 residues before it. This rearrangement joins TRBV20-1 to TRBJ2-7; 9 bases align to TRBD2. The CDR3 runs to 14 residues. CDR1 is DFQATT, CDR2 SNEGSKA, per germline (reference sequence). V shed 1 base, J shed 2 bases, and the junction held 3 bases outside the gene matches. Here the CDR3 reads CSARVLAGTYEQYF. CDR3 DNA (partial): TGCAGTGCTAGAGTGCTAGCGGGGACCTACGAG.

About this clone itself: The read falls 3 residues short of the CDR3 end, and the missing part is taken from the germline J gene. The chain combines TRBV4-2 with TRBJ1-4; maybe TRBD1 (5 bases). The V end was cut by 0 bases, the J end by 8 bases, with 10 bases between. Germline CDR1 LGHNA, CDR2 YNFKEQ. The CDR3 covers 14 residues. CDR3 protein: CASSQERGEEKLFF. CDR3 bases read: TGTGCCAGCAGCCAAGAAAGGGGTGAAGAAAAA.

Comments on this clone: Coverage ceases 3 residues before the CDR3 finishes, and the germline J gene fills in the end. The chain uses TRBV6-4 and TRBJ2-5; D is unresolved. Per the germline V gene, CDR1 is MRHNA and CDR2 is SNTAGT. The CDR3 runs 14 residues. Trimming removed 0 bases from V and 2 bases from J, with 7 bases in between. The sequenced part of the CDR3 DNA is TGTGCCAGCAGTGACTCGTGCCTACAAGAGACC. This gives the protein CASSDSCLQET. The entire CDR3 is CASSDSCLQETQYF.

Notes on this clone: Read coverage stops 3 residues before the CDR3 terminus; the germline J gene supplies the remainder. The chain joins TRBV19 to TRBJ2-2; 9 bases line up with TRBD2. Germline trimming cut 1 base from V and 3 bases from J; bases unmatched to any gene: 6. This CDR3 spans 17 amino acids. Germline V gene sequence: CDR1 LNHDA, CDR2 SQIVND (reference sequence). The CDR3 sequence is CASSIGAGGRYTGELFF. Partial CDR3 DNA: TGTGCCAGTAGTATAGGTGCGGGAGGGCGGTACACCGGGGAG.

A word on this clone: The read terminates 3 residues before the CDR3 end, so the remaining end is supplied by the germline J gene. The chain joins TRBV11-2 to TRBJ1-6; no clear D. V was shortened by 5 bases and J by 2 bases, with 7 bases between the two germline ends. This CDR3 has 14 amino acids. Germline loops: CDR1 SGHAT, CDR2 FQNNGV. The CDR3 spells CASSPKAYNSPLHF. Incomplete CDR3 DNA: TGTGCCAGCAGCCCAAAGGCCTATAATTCACCC.